This T cell receptor beta chain was sequenced for a study of OX40 agonist ivuxolimab in advanced cancers. Study as a whole: At 0.01 to 10 mg/kg, ivuxolimab was administered intravenously to patients every 2 weeks. Study-wide results and caveats: In the 0.1 to 3.0 mg/kg range, CD4+ and CD8+ blood T cells had expanded clonally by week 6. The expanded peripheral T cells' antigen specificity was not determined.

Trimming stripped 1 base from V and 5 bases from J, with 12 bases between. Germline CDR1 reads SGHRS; CDR2 reads YFSETQ. The CDR3 consists of 15 residues. The assay was immunoSEQ multiplex PCR, and TCRdb's table has in-frame clones only and misses some. The sample yields approximately 68,000 clones, approximately 86% seen once. Of note for this clone: Its antigen is unknown.

V gene TRBV5-1 combines with J gene TRBJ1-4, with D possibly matching TRBD1 (5 bases). This receptor was taken from an adult with an advanced solid tumor such as melanoma, head and neck, liver or kidney cancer. The specimen comprised CD4+ or CD8+ T cells sorted from blood, sampled in a trial of the OX40 agonist ivuxolimab. CDR3 DNA sequence: TGCGCCAGCAGCTTGAGGGGCGACAGCAATGAAAAACTGTTTTTT. Its protein product is CASSLRGDSNEKLFF.